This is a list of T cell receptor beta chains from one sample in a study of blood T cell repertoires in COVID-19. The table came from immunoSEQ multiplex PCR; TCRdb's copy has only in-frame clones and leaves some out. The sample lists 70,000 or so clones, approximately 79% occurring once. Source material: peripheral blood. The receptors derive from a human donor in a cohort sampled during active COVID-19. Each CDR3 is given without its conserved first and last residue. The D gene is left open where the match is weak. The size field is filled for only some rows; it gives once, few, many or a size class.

ASSRPTSGGAATQY | TRBV28 | NA | TRBJ2-5 | TRBD2
ASSRLAGEETQY | TRBV3-1/TRBV3-2 | NA | TRBJ2-5 | TRBD2
ASSPGRGEQF | TRBV18 | NA | TRBJ2-1 | NA
ASSLAGRVTLSGANVLT | TRBV5-4 | NA | TRBJ2-6 | TRBD2
SVEDAARGGPGELF | TRBV29-1 | NA | TRBJ2-2 | NA
ASSLGGTEEETQY | TRBV5-1 | NA | TRBJ2-5 | NA
ASSYSMSSGNTIY | TRBV5-1 | NA | TRBJ1-3 | NA
ASSLKDRVFANTEAF | TRBV5-1 | few | TRBJ1-1 | TRBD1
ASSLGGEAF | TRBV6-1 | once | TRBJ1-1 | NA
ASSLEDGDNQPQH | TRBV5-8 | NA | TRBJ1-5 | NA
ASSPLPDSSNSPLH | TRBV18 | NA | TRBJ1-6 | NA
ASSQAGGSQETQY | TRBV4-1 | NA | TRBJ2-5 | TRBD2
ASSNRDMVSLH | TRBV5-1 | NA | TRBJ1-6 | NA
ASSLSSGSPHEQF | TRBV18 | NA | TRBJ2-1 | TRBD2
ASSLGADSSYEQY | TRBV7-2 | NA | TRBJ2-7 | NA
ASSGTGTHTETQY | TRBV10-2 | NA | TRBJ2-5 | NA